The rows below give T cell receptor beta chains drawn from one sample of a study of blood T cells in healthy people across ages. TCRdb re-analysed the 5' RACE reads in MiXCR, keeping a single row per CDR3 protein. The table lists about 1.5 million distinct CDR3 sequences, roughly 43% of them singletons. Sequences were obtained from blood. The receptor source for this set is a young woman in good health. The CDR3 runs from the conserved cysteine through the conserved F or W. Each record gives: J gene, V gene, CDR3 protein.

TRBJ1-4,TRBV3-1,CASSPSPGQAPEKLFF
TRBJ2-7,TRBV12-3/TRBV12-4,CASSHGRPHEQYF
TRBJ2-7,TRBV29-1,CSVEEGPGKYEQYF
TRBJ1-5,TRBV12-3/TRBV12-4,CASSPGSRVGPQHF
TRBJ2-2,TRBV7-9,CASSLGTSGRVAGELFF
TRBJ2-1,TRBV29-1,CSAEGLAGAFVNEQFF
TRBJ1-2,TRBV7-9,CASSSGGPYGYTF
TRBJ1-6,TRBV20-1,CSAADPNRAGSPLHF
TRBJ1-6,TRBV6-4,CASSDGWSSPLHF
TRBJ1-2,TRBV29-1,CSVVTGGGLGYGYTF
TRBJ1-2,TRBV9,CASSVGAGTFGYTF
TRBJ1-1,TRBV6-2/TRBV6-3,CASFSAGDTEAFF
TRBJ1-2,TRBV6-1,CASSGRQGRGNYGYTF
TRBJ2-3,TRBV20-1,CSATARGNTQYF
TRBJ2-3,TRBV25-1,CASSVARAADTQYF
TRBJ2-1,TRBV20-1,CSARDPLSSYNEQFF